One TCR beta chain is described in this entry. Its antigen is undetermined. At deep level, the assay was performed. The repertoire was sequenced with immunoSEQ multiplex PCR; TCRdb's copy has only in-frame clones and lacks some. The profile shows 1,500,000 or so clones, approximately 98.5% of them singletons. CDR1 and CDR2 from the germline V gene are GTSNPN and SVGIG (reference sequence). The CDR3 spans 13 residues. Between the trimmed V and J ends, which lost 3 bases and 3 bases, there was a span of 12 bases. The entry originates in a study of shared clonotypes between healthy human individuals. Study-wide results and caveats: Owing to a small donor count, the genetic and exposure-history diversity represented was limited.

Sequencing was performed on naive CD4+ T cells sorted from blood. This sample's subset: CD45RA+ positively selected. The rearrangement uses TRBV30 and TRBJ2-7; possibly TRBD1 for D (6 bases). The receptor was derived from a man in his thirties or forties in good health. The CDR3 DNA sequence: TGTGCCTGGAGAACAGGGTTCGACTACGAGCAGTACTTC. As protein: CAWRTGFDYEQYF.